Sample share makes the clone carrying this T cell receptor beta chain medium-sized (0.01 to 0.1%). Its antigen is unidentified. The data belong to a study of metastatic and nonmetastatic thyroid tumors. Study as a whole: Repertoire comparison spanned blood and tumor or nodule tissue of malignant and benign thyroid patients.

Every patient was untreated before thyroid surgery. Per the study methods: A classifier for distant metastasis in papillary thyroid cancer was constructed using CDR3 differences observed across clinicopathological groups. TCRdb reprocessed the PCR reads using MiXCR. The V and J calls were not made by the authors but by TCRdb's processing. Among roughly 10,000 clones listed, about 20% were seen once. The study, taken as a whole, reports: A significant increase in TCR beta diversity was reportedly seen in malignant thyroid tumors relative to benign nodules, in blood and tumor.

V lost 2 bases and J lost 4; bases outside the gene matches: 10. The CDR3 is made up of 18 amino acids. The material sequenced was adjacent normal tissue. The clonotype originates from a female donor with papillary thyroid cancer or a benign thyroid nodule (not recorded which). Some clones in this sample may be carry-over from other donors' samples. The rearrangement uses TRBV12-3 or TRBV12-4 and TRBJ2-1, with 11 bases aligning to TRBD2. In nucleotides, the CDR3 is TGTGCCAGCAGTTTAAGAGGGTTGGGACTAGCGGTTTACAATGAGCAGTTCTTC. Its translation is CASSLRGLGLAVYNEQFF.